The 24 T cell receptor beta chains presented below share a single source sample, sequenced in a study of response to subunit inactivated influenza vaccine. TCRdb re-called the RT-PCR reads through MiXCR, storing one row per CDR3 protein. The data contain 400,000 to 550,000 distinct CDR3 sequences, roughly 23% of them seen just once; the ten biggest clones take up 1.9%. The sequenced sample was CD4+ T cells sorted from PBMCs, obtained 5 days after vaccination. Receptors were obtained from a man in his fifties who received an inactivated influenza vaccine.

The sample holds a few counts of this clonotype. The chain uses TRBV24-1 and TRBJ2-5, with D perhaps given as TRBD1 or TRBD2 (5 bases each). Trimming pared 7 bases from V and 5 bases from J, leaving 16 bases between. The germline CDR1 and CDR2 sequences are KGHDR and SFDVKD. The CDR3 length is 14 residues. The CDR3 DNA is TGTGCCACCAGCCACCCCCAAGGGGACGAGACCCAGTACTTC. This codes for CATSHPQGDETQYF.

The V gene is TRBV14, the J gene TRBJ2-2, with 7 bases identical to TRBD1. V trimming: 2 bases; J trimming: 3 bases; junction bases outside the gene matches: 9. The CDR3 is 17 residues long. Germline lookup yields CDR1 SGHDN and CDR2 FVKESK. The chain's CDR3 is CASSQHTGTVYTGELFF. In DNA, the CDR3 is TGTGCCAGCAGCCAACACACCGGGACAGTCTACACCGGGGAGCTGTTTTTT.

This clonotype was found a few times. V and J are TRBV6-4 and TRBJ2-1; 8 nucleotides agree with TRBD2. V shed 1 base and J 15 bases; nucleotides not matched to a gene: 14. The V gene's germline CDR1 is MRHNA and CDR2 SNTAGT. The length of the CDR3 is 15 residues. CDR3 in amino acids: CASSDLAGTYRRRFF. As DNA, the CDR3 is TGTGCCAGCAGTGACTTAGCGGGAACCTATCGGAGGCGGTTCTTC.

The rearrangement uses TRBV3-1 and TRBJ2-6; TRBD1 agrees at 9 bases. J gave up 1 base and V 3 bases, and 10 bases lay outside the gene matches. The CDR3 runs 19 residues. Germline assignment: CDR1 LGHDT and CDR2 YNNKEL (reference sequence). CDR3 protein: CASSQEYGTGRSGANVLTF. The DNA for the CDR3 is TGTGCCAGCAGCCAGGAGTACGGGACAGGGAGGTCTGGGGCCAACGTCCTGACTTTC.

This clonotype was picked up a small number of times. The V gene is TRBV5-1, the J gene TRBJ1-1, with TRBD1 matching 8 bases. The CDR3 runs to 15 residues. Per the germline V gene, CDR1 is SGHRS and CDR2 is YFSETQ. Trimming removed 4 bases from V and 0 bases from J; junction bases left unmatched: 5. For the CDR3, the DNA is TGCGCCAGCAGCAAGGACAGGGCAGTGAACACTGAAGCTTTCTTT. It codes for CASSKDRAVNTEAFF.

The chain couples TRBV10-3 to TRBJ2-7; no firm D call. The CDR3 loop spans 13 amino acids. V was clipped by 6 bases and J by 3 bases, with 12 bases between them. Germline V CDR1 and CDR2: ENHRY, SYGVKD. The CDR3 is CAIREVVHYEQYF. CDR3 DNA sequence: TGTGCCATCAGGGAAGTAGTCCACTACGAGCAGTACTTC.

The chain is built from TRBV20-1 and TRBJ1-1; tentative D call: TRBD1 (6 bases). The CDR3 is made up of 13 amino acids. Germline CDR1 reads DFQATT; CDR2 reads SNEGSKA (reference sequence). CDR3 coding DNA: TGCGGTTGTAACAGGGAAGCGAACACTGAAGCTTTCTTT. Amino acids: CGCNREANTEAFF.

This clonotype turned up a few times. The chain has TRBV10-3 and TRBJ2-1; TRBD2 matches at 15 bases. The CDR3 sequence is 14 residues long. V trimming: 3 bases; J trimming: 11 bases; junction bases outside the gene matches: 2. Germline CDR1 is ENHRY and CDR2 is SYGVKD. This CDR3 is CAISEGTSGRKQFF. In DNA, the CDR3 is TGTGCCATCAGTGAAGGGACTAGCGGGAGGAAGCAGTTCTTC.

The sample holds a few counts of this clonotype. This chain uses TRBV7-2 with TRBJ2-5, with D tentatively TRBD1 (5 bases). Trimming removed 1 base at V and 1 base at J, with 10 bases between. The CDR3 sequence is 15 residues long. Germline values: CDR1 SGHTA, CDR2 FQGNSA. The CDR3 spells CASSLVAQAQETQYF. CDR3 nucleotide sequence: TGTGCCAGCAGCTTAGTGGCACAGGCCCAAGAGACCCAGTACTTC.

This clonotype appeared a few times. This chain connects TRBV12-3 or TRBV12-4 to TRBJ1-1; D remains ambiguous. The CDR3 runs 13 residues. The germline V and J ends were trimmed by 7 bases and 5 bases, with 14 bases remaining between them. The CDR3 loop reads CASKNPTTTEAFF. Written as DNA, the CDR3 is TGTGCCAGCAAAAACCCGACTACGACTGAAGCTTTCTTT.

The chain recombines TRBV4-2 with TRBJ2-7, with a tentative D call TRBD1 (6 bases). CDR3 length equals 15 residues. The germline CDR1 and CDR2 sequences are LGHNA and YNFKEQ. The V and J ends lost 1 base and 1 base respectively, with 11 bases between them. The CDR3 spells CASSQGTAKSYEQYF. The CDR3 coding sequence is TGTGCCAGCAGCCAAGGGACAGCAAAATCCTACGAGCAGTACTTC.

This clonotype was counted many times. The chain has TRBV12-3 or TRBV12-4 and TRBJ1-5; the D is unclear. Trimming left V 4 bases short and J 6 bases short, with 7 bases between. CDR3 length equals 12 residues. CDR3 coding DNA: TGTGCCAGCAGTTCGTGGGGTCAGCCCCAGCATTTT. Protein sequence: CASSSWGQPQHF.

This clonotype was counted at least ten times. The V call is TRBV6-1, the J call TRBJ1-1; 9 positions match TRBD1. Germline trimming cut 6 bases from V and 1 base from J; bases unmatched to any gene: 12. CDR1 MNHNS and CDR2 SASEGT come from the germline V gene. This CDR3 is 17 amino acids long. The CDR3 protein is CASRIKGTGRENTEAFF. CDR3 coding DNA: TGTGCCAGCAGAATAAAAGGGACAGGGAGGGAGAACACTGAAGCTTTCTTT.

The chain recombines TRBV12-3 or TRBV12-4 with TRBJ2-1, with 9 bases aligning to TRBD1. Trimming cost V 6 bases and J 7 bases; bases outside gene matches: 10. The CDR3 runs 15 residues. The CDR3 region has the DNA TGTGCCAGCAGAATAACCGGGACAGGGAAGAATGAGCAGTTCTTC. Residues: CASRITGTGKNEQFF.

The rearrangement uses TRBV28 and TRBJ2-6, with 10 bases fitting TRBD2. The CDR3 contains 16 residues. Germline V gene sequence: CDR1 MDHEN, CDR2 SYDVKM. V shed 6 bases, J shed 2 bases, and the junction held 4 bases outside the gene matches. In DNA, the CDR3 is TGTGCCAGCAGCAAAACTAGCGGGGCTGGGGCCAACGTCCTGACTTTC. Its translation is CASSKTSGAGANVLTF.

The gene calls are TRBV6-5 and TRBJ1-5; D gene ambiguous. Trimming cost V 2 bases and J 0 bases, with 8 bases left between them. This CDR3 is built from 15 residues. Germline loops: CDR1 MNHEY, CDR2 SVGAGI. The CDR3 sequence: CASSYGQVSNQPQHF. CDR3 in DNA: TGTGCCAGCAGTTACGGGCAAGTTAGCAATCAGCCCCAGCATTTT.

A few counts support this clonotype. V and J are TRBV9 and TRBJ2-1, with 11 bases aligning to TRBD2. Germline V gene data show CDR1 as SGDLS and CDR2 as YYNGEE. Germline trimming cut 2 bases from V and 7 bases from J; bases unmatched to any gene: 5. The CDR3 covers 15 residues. CDR3 in amino acids: CASSVIAGGPNEQFF. CDR3 sequence (DNA): TGTGCCAGCAGCGTTATAGCGGGAGGGCCTAATGAGCAGTTCTTC.

This clonotype was observed a handful of times. This rearrangement joins TRBV7-2 to TRBJ2-5; a possible D gene is TRBD1 (6 bases). Trimming took 6 bases from V and 4 from J, leaving 18 bases between them. The CDR3 is 15 residues long. Germline CDR1 is SGHTA and CDR2 is FQGNSA. CDR3 sequence (DNA): TGTGCCAGCAGAAATCCCCGCCGCAGGGGAGAGACCCAGTACTTC. This codes for CASRNPRRRGETQYF.

The chain employs TRBV10-3 and TRBJ2-7; D is undetermined. The CDR3 covers 13 residues. With 1 base removed from V and 2 bases from J, the gap between germline ends came to 6 bases. In germline, CDR1 is ENHRY, CDR2 SYGVKD. The chain's CDR3 is CAISEYLTYEQYF. In DNA form, the CDR3 reads TGTGCCATCAGTGAGTACCTCACCTACGAGCAGTACTTC.

The rearrangement uses TRBV7-9 and TRBJ2-3; TRBD1 matches 9 bases. Germline CDR1 reads SEHNR; CDR2 reads FQNEAQ (reference sequence). This CDR3 has 15 residues. J gave up 4 bases and V 1 base, and 3 bases lay outside the gene matches. The CDR3 region is CASSLGQGVPDTQYF. The CDR3 nucleotides read TGTGCCAGCAGCTTAGGACAGGGGGTCCCAGATACGCAGTATTTT.

The J gene is TRBJ2-3, the V gene TRBV20-1; tentative D call: TRBD2 (5 bases). Looked up from germline, CDR1 is DFQATT and CDR2 is SNEGSKA (reference sequence). V lost 1 base, J lost 3 bases, and 8 bases lay in between. The CDR3 contains 13 residues. The CDR3 region has the DNA TGCAGTGCTAGAGTTGAGGGTACAGATACGCAGTATTTT. Encoded protein: CSARVEGTDTQYF.

This chain uses TRBV25-1 with TRBJ2-7, with 8 nucleotides matching TRBD1. J was trimmed by 3 bases and V by 3 bases; bases with no gene match: 4. Germline V CDR1 and CDR2: MGHDK, SYGVNS. CDR3 length: 14 residues. As DNA, the CDR3 is TGTGCCAGCAGTGATTACAGGGGGAACTACGAGCAGTACTTC. Translating it yields CASSDYRGNYEQYF.

The sample holds a few counts of this clonotype. The chain couples TRBV12-3 or TRBV12-4 to TRBJ1-5, with 8 bases aligning to TRBD1. The CDR3 runs 15 residues. Trimming removed 2 bases from V and 4 bases from J; junction bases left unmatched: 4. CDR3 loop: CASSLWDRRNQPQHF. CDR3 coding DNA: TGTGCCAGCAGTTTATGGGACAGGAGAAATCAGCCCCAGCATTTT.

This clonotype was found a few times. The J gene is TRBJ2-3, the V gene TRBV4-2; perhaps TRBD2 as D (6 bases). The V end was cut by 0 bases, the J end by 0 bases, with 13 bases between. The CDR3 sequence is 17 residues long. Germline V gene data show CDR1 as LGHNA and CDR2 as YNFKEQ. CDR3 sequence: CASSQDSSGASTDTQYF. DNA of the CDR3: TGTGCCAGCAGCCAAGACAGTAGCGGAGCGAGCACAGATACGCAGTATTTT.